The rows below give T cell receptor beta chains drawn from one sample of a study of blood T cell repertoires in COVID-19. Some clones are missing from TCRdb's copy, which holds only in-frame ones; the method was immunoSEQ multiplex PCR. Of some 380,000 clones listed, 90% are singletons. The source material was peripheral blood. Every receptor here comes from a man younger than 35 with active or convalescent COVID-19. Both conserved end residues are part of each CDR3. The D gene is left open where the match is weak. Size tells how often a clone was seen (once, few, many) or the class of an expanded clone, and some rows leave it out.

clone_size	d_call	v_call	cdr3_length	j_call	cdr3_aa	cdr3_nt
NA	NA	TRBV6-5	13	TRBJ1-6	CASSGRGNSPLHF	TGTGCCAGCTCGGGCAGGGGCAATTCACCCCTCCACTTT
few	NA	TRBV28	17	TRBJ1-2	CASSDETGGGALHGYTF	TGTGCCAGCAGTGATGAGACAGGTGGAGGAGCATTGCATGGCTACACCTTC
NA	NA	TRBV5-4	13	TRBJ1-1	CASRSGLNTEAFF	TGTGCCAGCAGATCAGGGTTGAACACTGAAGCTTTCTTT
NA	TRBD1	TRBV7-3	14	TRBJ2-1	CASSTGVAYNEQFF	TGTGCCAGCAGCACAGGGGTCGCTTACAATGAGCAGTTCTTC
NA	NA	TRBV12-3/TRBV12-4	12	TRBJ2-1	CASTLSYNEQFF	TGTGCCAGCACCCTCTCCTACAATGAGCAGTTCTTC
NA	NA	TRBV28	15	TRBJ2-7	CASSNPSGRPYEQYF	TGTGCCAGCTCTAACCCCTCTGGCAGGCCCTACGAGCAGTACTTC
NA	NA	TRBV3-1/TRBV3-2	15	TRBJ2-5	CASSQGQTPQETQYF	TGTGCCAGCAGCCAAGGTCAGACACCCCAAGAGACCCAGTACTTC
NA	TRBD2	TRBV28	16	TRBJ2-2	CASSTSGRSNTGELFF	TGTGCCAGCAGCACTAGCGGGAGATCAAACACCGGGGAGCTGTTTTTT
NA	TRBD1	TRBV7-6	15	TRBJ2-1	CASSHRDSSYNEQFF	TGTGCCAGCAGCCACCGGGACAGCTCCTACAATGAGCAGTTCTTC
NA	TRBD1	TRBV6-5	15	TRBJ1-1	CASSSGGTANTEAFF	TGTGCCAGCAGTTCAGGGGGCACGGCCAACACTGAAGCTTTCTTT
NA	TRBD2	TRBV12-3/TRBV12-4	12	TRBJ2-7	CASTRGGWEQYF	TGTGCCAGCACCCGGGGGGGGTGGGAGCAGTACTTC